Below, 22 T cell receptor beta chains from the same sample are listed, as sequenced in a study of cytomegalovirus exposure and HLA in healthy donors (dated by TCRdb to 2017 to 2019). The library was generated by the immunoSEQ multiplex PCR assay. For the multiplex PCR, a mixture combining 60 forward primers for TCR Vbeta segments and 13 reverse primers for TCR Jbeta segments was used. Drawn from immuneACCESS, this table holds only the in-frame rearrangements with V and J called that TCRdb kept. Clones are partly lost; checked studies trace under half to an unresolved V gene and leave the rest unexplained. The table for this sample lists 100,000 to 150,000 clones; 70% to 90% of them were counted only once. The ten largest make up approximately 20% of the sample. Sequenced sample: PBMCs. Source of these receptors: a man between 18 and 35 years old in good health and CMV-seropositive.

The chain uses TRBV29-1 and TRBJ2-5, with TRBD1 matching over 7 bases. The last part of the DNA fits TRBJ2-7 better; the J call may be wrong. CDR1 and CDR2 (germline): SQVTM, ANQGSEA. The CDR3 runs to 13 residues. The CDR3 DNA reads as TGCAGCGTTGGTGAGGGACAGACCTACGAGCAGTACTTC. Translating it yields CSVGEGQTYEQYF.

This chain uses TRBV19 with TRBJ1-5, with 7 bases matching TRBD1. Trimming at V came to 0 bases and at J to 7 bases, leaving 6 bases not matched to a gene. Germline V gene sequence: CDR1 LNHDA, CDR2 SQIVND (reference sequence). The length of the CDR3 is 15 residues. DNA for the CDR3: TGTGCCAGTAGTATAGACAGGGGGTTGCAACAGCCCCAGCATTTT. It yields the protein CASSIDRGLQQPQHF.

V and J are TRBV4-1 and TRBJ1-5; D gene unclear. Germline CDR1 reads MGHRA; CDR2 reads YSYEKL. The CDR3 has 14 residues. Deletions cut 1 base from V and 4 bases from J, with 8 bases between. The CDR3 region is CASSQGLQNQPQHF. The DNA of the CDR3 is TGCGCCAGCAGCCAAGGTTTACAGAATCAGCCCCAGCATTTT.

The gene calls are TRBV5-1 and TRBJ2-2, with 8 bases that match TRBD1. Germline V gene data show CDR1 as SGHRS and CDR2 as YFSETQ. This CDR3 has 17 amino acids. J gave up 4 bases and V 0 bases, and 8 bases lay outside the gene matches. The CDR3 spells CASSLGQGKSGTGELFF. The CDR3 nucleotides are TGCGCCAGCAGCTTGGGACAGGGGAAGTCTGGCACCGGGGAGCTGTTTTTT.

This chain connects TRBV19 to TRBJ1-4, with TRBD1 matching 7 bases. This CDR3 region has 16 residues. Unmatched junction bases numbered 9, after V lost 5 bases and J lost 3 bases. The V gene's germline CDR1 is LNHDA and CDR2 SQIVND (reference sequence). In nucleotides, the CDR3 is TGTGCCAGTAGTTTAGGCAGACAGGGCTCTAATGAAAAACTGTTTTTT. As protein: CASSLGRQGSNEKLFF. The full variable domain, rest sourced from reference TRBV19 and TRBJ1-4, is DGGITQSPKYLFRKEGQNVTLSCEQNLNHDAMYWYRQDPGQGLRLIYYSQIVNDFQKGDIAEGYSVSREKKESFPLTVTSAQKNPTAFYLCASSLGRQGSNEKLFFGSGTQLSVL.

The rearrangement links TRBV9 to TRBJ2-1, with 9 bases fitting TRBD2. The CDR3 length is 16 residues. Per the germline V gene, CDR1 is SGDLS and CDR2 is YYNGEE. J was trimmed by 4 bases and V by 0 bases; bases with no gene match: 5. The CDR3 DNA is TGTGCCAGCAGCGTAGGTAGCGGGGGCCTATACAATGAGCAGTTCTTC. This gives the protein CASSVGSGGLYNEQFF.

The rearrangement links TRBV6-6 to TRBJ1-1; maybe TRBD1 (5 bases). The germline V gene encodes CDR1 MNHNY and CDR2 SVGAGI (reference sequence). The CDR3 spans 13 residues. Trimming cost V 2 bases and J 2 bases, with 6 bases left between them. CDR3 in amino acids: CASSYQGNTEAFF. Here the CDR3 DNA reads TGTGCCAGCAGTTACCAGGGAAACACTGAAGCTTTCTTT.

The chain is built from TRBV13 and TRBJ1-5; 9 nucleotides agree with TRBD1. V dropped 3 bases and J dropped 2; count of bases not matched to a gene: 5. Looked up from germline, CDR1 is PRHDT and CDR2 is FYEKMQ (reference sequence). CDR3 length equals 16 residues. CDR3: CASSFTGGGGNQPQHF. The CDR3 coding sequence is TGTGCCAGCAGCTTTACAGGGGGCGGGGGCAATCAGCCCCAGCATTTT.

The rearrangement joins TRBV4-1 to TRBJ1-5; D is perhaps TRBD1 (6 bases). Germline CDR1 reads MGHRA; CDR2 reads YSYEKL. V was cut by 1 base and J by 4 bases, with 11 bases left in between. This CDR3 region has 15 residues. This CDR3 reads CASSQVQGRNQPQHF. The CDR3 DNA reads TGCGCCAGCAGCCAAGTACAGGGTAGAAATCAGCCCCAGCATTTT.

This sequence joins TRBV4-2 and TRBJ1-2; no definite D call. Germline CDR1 and CDR2: LGHNA and YNFKEQ. V shed 0 bases and J shed 4 bases, with 6 bases lying between them. The CDR3 sequence is 13 residues long. The CDR3 spells CASSQDGVYGYTF. The CDR3 DNA reads TGTGCCAGCAGCCAAGACGGGGTCTATGGCTACACCTTC.

The chain recombines TRBV11-2 with TRBJ1-2; the D is unclear. Trimming removed 5 bases from V and 2 bases from J, with 15 bases in between. This CDR3 has 15 amino acids. Germline assignment: CDR1 SGHAT and CDR2 FQNNGV. CDR3 in amino acids: CASSPRVATNYGYTF. In nucleotides, the CDR3 is TGTGCCAGCAGCCCACGGGTGGCGACCAACTATGGCTACACCTTC.

This clone has a single count. The rearrangement links TRBV18 to TRBJ1-1; the D gene is possibly TRBD1 (6 bases). CDR3 length: 16 amino acids. Germline loops: CDR1 KGHSH, CDR2 LQKENI. Trimming cost V 3 bases and J 3 bases, with 17 bases left between them. CDR3: CASSPYRVEGYTEAFF. In DNA form, the CDR3 reads TGTGCCAGCTCACCTTACAGGGTAGAGGGGTACACTGAAGCTTTCTTT.

This clone showed up just a few times. The chain recombines TRBV6-5 with TRBJ1-1, with D maybe TRBD1 (6 bases). The germline V gene has CDR1 MNHEY and CDR2 SVGAGI. Between the trimmed V and J ends, which lost 6 bases and 1 base, there was a span of 12 bases. The CDR3 is 14 amino acids. The CDR3 DNA sequence: TGTGCCAGCAGCCCATCGGACAGGAACACTGAAGCTTTCTTT. This sequence encodes CASSPSDRNTEAFF.

CDR3 coding DNA: TGTGCCAGCAGTTTAATGTCGGGGTACAATGAGCAGTTCTTC. It yields the protein CASSLMSGYNEQFF. V gene TRBV27 combines with J gene TRBJ2-1; D perhaps matches TRBD2 (5 bases). The CDR3 consists of 14 residues. With 2 bases removed from V and 4 bases from J, the gap between germline ends came to 9 bases. Germline CDR1 MNHEY, CDR2 SMNVEV (reference sequence).

The genes are TRBV2 and TRBJ2-3; 14 bases are a match to TRBD2. The CDR3 consists of 19 residues. V shed 7 bases, J shed 0 bases, and the junction held 12 bases outside the gene matches. CDR1 is SNHLY, CDR2 FYNNEI, per germline. The DNA of the CDR3 is TGTGCCAGCACATCCCTCGGACTAGCGGGGGGATGGAGCACAGATACGCAGTATTTT. Translation gives CASTSLGLAGGWSTDTQYF. The full variable domain, its missing parts supplied by reference TRBV2 and TRBJ2-3, is EPEVTQTPSHQVTQMGQEVILRCVPISNHLYFYWYRQILGQKVEFLVSFYNNEISEKSEIFDDQFSVERPDGSNFTLKIRSTKLEDSAMYFCASTSLGLAGGWSTDTQYFGPGTRLTVL.

This sequence joins TRBV4-1 and TRBJ2-1; 8 bases fit TRBD2. Germline trimming cut 1 base from V and 3 bases from J; bases unmatched to any gene: 2. The CDR3 sequence is 15 residues long. CDR1 is MGHRA, CDR2 YSYEKL, per germline. Here the CDR3 reads CASSQAGGNYNEQFF. CDR3 DNA sequence: TGCGCCAGCAGCCAAGCGGGGGGGAACTACAATGAGCAGTTCTTC.

This chain joins TRBV4-1 and TRBJ1-4; 7 bases align to TRBD1. J was trimmed by 9 bases and V by 3 bases; bases with no gene match: 10. This CDR3 region has 15 residues. CDR1 and CDR2 (germline): MGHRA, YSYEKL. The CDR3 sequence is CASSHPGGLAKKLFF. The CDR3 nucleotides are TGCGCCAGCAGCCATCCAGGGGGTTTGGCAAAAAAACTGTTTTTT.

This clone was counted only a few times. This CDR3 is CASSLAGGQGVYTEAFF. The DNA for the CDR3 is TGTGCCAGCAGCTTGGCCGGGGGACAGGGGGTATACACTGAAGCTTTCTTT. This chain connects TRBV5-5 to TRBJ1-1; the match to TRBD1 covers 11 bases. CDR1 is SGHKS and CDR2 is YYEKEE in the germline V gene (reference sequence). This CDR3 has 17 amino acids. Unmatched junction bases numbered 7, after V lost 0 bases and J lost 3 bases.

The chain joins TRBV6-1 to TRBJ2-5; perhaps TRBD1 as D (6 bases). Gene TRBJ2-7 matches the end of the DNA better, so the J call may be wrong. Germline V lookup: CDR1 MNHNS, CDR2 SASEGT. This CDR3 contains 17 residues. CDR3 nucleotide sequence: TGTGCCAGCAGTGACGTGATTGTTTTACAGGGCCACTACGAGCAGTACTTC. It yields the protein CASSDVIVLQGHYEQYF.

Comment on this clone: At the DNA level, this CDR3 is encoded by other sequences in the same sample as well. V usage is TRBV29-1 and J usage is TRBJ1-1; D unresolved. The CDR3 is made up of 13 amino acids. Trimming removed 4 bases at V and 0 bases at J, with 9 bases between. CDR1 and CDR2 from the germline V gene are SQVTM and ANQGSEA. CDR3 residues: CSVAGVMNTEAFF. CDR3 DNA sequence: TGCAGCGTTGCCGGGGTCATGAACACTGAAGCTTTCTTT.

The V and J genes are TRBV19 and TRBJ1-1; D is ambiguous. Germline loops: CDR1 LNHDA, CDR2 SQIVND (reference sequence). Trimming removed 5 bases at V and 3 bases at J, with 16 bases between. The CDR3 spans 15 residues. CDR3 bases: TGTGCCAGTAGTTTGCCCCCCTCGCGGGACACTGAAGCTTTCTTT. Translated, it gives CASSLPPSRDTEAFF.

The count of this clone is one. The rearrangement joins TRBV30 to TRBJ2-1; 12 nucleotides match TRBD2. Germline CDR1 GTSNPN, CDR2 SVGIG (reference sequence). J gave up 9 bases and V 2 bases, and 11 bases lay outside the gene matches. The CDR3 runs to 16 residues. The CDR3 bases are TGTGCCTGGAGTCGCGATCTAGCGGGGGGGCCTACTGAGCAGTTCTTC. It codes for CAWSRDLAGGPTEQFF.